This T cell receptor (beta chain) was profiled in a study of T cell repertoires in cytomegalovirus infection. For the study at large: Signatures in public TCR beta sequences pointed to both CMV infection and matching HLA type. The study, taken as a whole, reports: HLA-C-restricted CMV clonotypes gave the most frequent clonotype in two of eight donors.

Each CDR3 protein is one row after TCRdb ran MiXCR on the reads. The sample has about 830,000 distinct CDR3 sequences; over 25% are singletons. This clonotype occurred a few times. Its target is unknown. This CDR3 comprises 17 residues. Germline CDR1 MNHEY, CDR2 SVGAGI. After removal of 5 bases from V and 5 bases from J, the junction contained 10 bases not matched to a gene. The receptor's source is a human donor in good health (CMV status not recorded). Some clones in this sample may be carry-over from other donors' samples. The chain uses TRBV6-5 and TRBJ2-5; 14 positions match TRBD2. The specimen comprised cultured CD8+ T cells from PBMCs, sampled from culture after CMV antigen stimulation. CDR3 loop: CASSGGLAGDLRETQYF. The CDR3 nucleotides read TGTGCCAGCAGTGGGGGACTAGCGGGAGACCTCCGGGAGACCCAGTACTTC.